Following are 24 T cell receptor beta chains from one sample sequenced in a study of blood T cell repertoires in COVID-19. Only in-frame clones appear in the TCRdb table, and some are missing; sequencing was by immunoSEQ multiplex PCR. The repertoire holds a few hundred thousand clones, with about four fifths as singletons. Sequenced input: PBMCs or T cells enriched from blood (not recorded which). Receptors originate from a man between 45 and 60 years old who had recovered from COVID-19.

The chain couples TRBV9 to TRBJ1-5, with 8 bases that match TRBD1. Germline V gives CDR1 SGDLS, CDR2 YYNGEE. V dropped 4 bases and J dropped 7; count of bases not matched to a gene: 4. The CDR3 consists of 13 residues. The CDR3 bases are TGTGCCAGCAGCAGACAGGGGAACCAGCCCCAGCATTTT. Translating it yields CASSRQGNQPQHF.

This clone was seen only a few times. This chain joins TRBV12-3 or TRBV12-4 and TRBJ1-2; no clear D. This CDR3 comprises 13 residues. V was clipped by 2 bases and J by 1 base, with 5 bases between them. DNA for the CDR3: TGTGCCAGCAGTTTAATAATTAACTATGGCTACACCTTC. Residues: CASSLIINYGYTF.

Only one count was recorded for this clone. The chain employs TRBV3-1 (or the pseudogene TRBV3-2) and TRBJ2-7, with D tentatively TRBD2 (5 bases). The CDR3 covers 13 residues. V lost 2 bases to trimming and J lost 5 bases, with 10 bases between them. CDR1 is LGHDT, CDR2 YNNKEL, per germline (reference sequence). The DNA for the CDR3 is TGTGCCAGCAGCCAACAAATGACTAACGAGCAGTACTTC. This translates into CASSQQMTNEQYF.

On this clone: A read error may be the cause here, since a much bigger clone is one base away. The chain combines TRBV9 with TRBJ1-2, with TRBD1 matching over 9 bases. CDR1 SGDLS and CDR2 YYNGEE come from the germline V gene. V dropped 4 bases and J dropped 4; count of bases not matched to a gene: 2. This CDR3 spans 13 amino acids. The CDR3 protein is CASSQDRGYGYTF. CDR3 DNA: TGTGCCAGCAGCCAGGACAGGGGCTATGGCTACACCTTC.

This clone was observed a single time. The rearrangement joins TRBV7-2 to TRBJ1-2; D is possibly TRBD1 (5 bases). Looked up from germline, CDR1 is SGHTA and CDR2 is FQGNSA. V gave up 1 base and J gave up 4 bases, with 13 bases separating them. The CDR3 covers 15 residues. This CDR3 reads CASSLEGYRGYGYTF. DNA for the CDR3: TGTGCCAGCAGCTTAGAGGGATATAGGGGCTATGGCTACACCTTC.

For the CDR3, the DNA is TGCGCCAGCAGTGACGGCCGCGCGGGGGACGAGCAGTACTTC. Translating it yields CASSDGRAGDEQYF. V and J are TRBV10-2 and TRBJ2-7, with 7 positions matching TRBD2. The germline V gene has CDR1 WSHSY and CDR2 SAAADI. The V gene end was trimmed by 3 bases and the J gene end by 5 bases; junction bases not matched to a gene: 7. The CDR3 sequence is 14 residues long.

The chain has TRBV7-3 and TRBJ2-1, with D uncertain. Germline CDR1 is SGHTA and CDR2 is FQGTGA. The CDR3 spans 13 residues. The V end lost 8 bases, the J end lost 4 bases, and 12 bases lay between the germline ends. The CDR3 DNA reads as TGTGCCAGCTCCACTACTACTTACAATGAGCAGTTCTTC. Protein product: CASSTTTYNEQFF.

This chain connects TRBV2 to TRBJ2-5, with TRBD1 matching 8 bases. The CDR3 contains 15 residues. Germline loops: CDR1 SNHLY, CDR2 FYNNEI. Germline trimming cut 2 bases from V and 5 bases from J; bases unmatched to any gene: 7. This CDR3 is CASSESRTGQETQYF. CDR3 nucleotides: TGTGCCAGCAGTGAATCGAGGACAGGGCAGGAGACCCAGTACTTC. Full variable domain (rest looked up from reference TRBV2 and TRBJ2-5): EPEVTQTPSHQVTQMGQEVILRCVPISNHLYFYWYRQILGQKVEFLVSFYNNEISEKSEIFDDQFSVERPDGSNFTLKIRSTKLEDSAMYFCASSESRTGQETQYFGPGTRLLVL.

This clone was detected a few times. The chain employs TRBV27 and TRBJ2-5, with 8 nucleotides matching TRBD1. V was pared by 5 bases and J by 9 bases, with 14 bases of the junction left unmatched. Germline V gives CDR1 MNHEY, CDR2 SMNVEV (reference sequence). The CDR3 has 15 amino acids. The CDR3: CASSHYGTPTGAQYF. CDR3 in DNA: TGTGCCAGCAGTCACTACGGGACCCCGACAGGGGCCCAGTACTTC.

The chain uses TRBV5-6 and TRBJ2-3, with 9 bases aligning to TRBD2. The germline gives CDR1 SGHDT, CDR2 YYEEEE. This CDR3 region has 15 residues. Trimming took 2 bases from V and 3 from J; bases not matched to a gene: 4. CDR3 amino acids: CASSLAGGGTDTQYF. The CDR3 DNA follows: TGTGCCAGCAGCTTAGCGGGAGGAGGGACAGATACGCAGTATTTT.

This clone came up once. The chain couples TRBV5-5 to TRBJ1-4; D uncertain. CDR3 length: 13 amino acids. CDR1 SGHKS and CDR2 YYEKEE come from the germline V gene (reference sequence). Trimming left V 0 bases short and J 7 bases short, with 7 bases between. CDR3 in DNA: TGTGCCAGCAGCTTGGCCCCGGGTGAAAAACTGTTTTTT. This translates into CASSLAPGEKLFF.

The CDR3 spells CASSHPRSFSSGANVLTF. The CDR3 DNA sequence: TGTGCCAGCAGTCACCCCCGGAGCTTCTCCTCTGGGGCCAACGTCCTGACTTTC. The chain has TRBV28 and TRBJ2-6; D is undetermined. V was trimmed by 5 bases and J by 0 bases, leaving 17 bases between them. The germline V gene has CDR1 MDHEN and CDR2 SYDVKM. The CDR3 totals 18 residues.

The chain combines TRBV5-1 with TRBJ1-2; D call uncertain. Trimming left V 5 bases short and J 4 bases short, with 15 bases between. CDR3 length equals 14 residues. Germline CDR1 and CDR2: SGHRS and YFSETQ. CDR3 region: CASSWTQGSYGYTF. CDR3 nucleotides: TGCGCCAGCAGTTGGACTCAAGGTAGCTATGGCTACACCTTC.

J is TRBJ2-7 and V is TRBV28, with D unclear. Trimming removed 7 bases from V and 4 bases from J, with 8 bases in between. The CDR3 length is 11 residues. Germline assignment: CDR1 MDHEN and CDR2 SYDVKM. The CDR3 reads CASTRWYEQYF. In DNA, the CDR3 is TGTGCCAGCACTCGGTGGTACGAGCAGTACTTC.

The chain uses TRBV6-5 and TRBJ1-6; TRBD1 aligns across 9 bases. J gave up 8 bases and V 0 bases, and 5 bases lay outside the gene matches. This CDR3 has 16 amino acids. The germline V gene encodes CDR1 MNHEY and CDR2 SVGAGI. CDR3 region: CASSYSGTGSHSPLHF. CDR3 nucleotide sequence: TGTGCCAGCAGTTACTCTGGGACAGGGTCCCATTCACCCCTCCACTTT.

The V call is TRBV19, the J call TRBJ1-1; 7 bases align to TRBD1. J lost 3 bases, V lost 6 bases, and 7 bases had no gene match. Germline-derived CDR1 and CDR2 are LNHDA and SQIVND (reference sequence). The CDR3 loop spans 14 amino acids. CDR3 nucleotide sequence: TGTGCCAGTAGGCGAACAGGGGTTTACACTGAAGCTTTCTTT. The encoded protein is CASRRTGVYTEAFF.

The CDR3 coding sequence is TGTGCCAGCAGCCCAACTGCCTCATCCGTTGTCCCCCTCCACTTT. It translates to CASSPTASSVVPLHF. The V call is TRBV7-3, the J call TRBJ1-6, with D unclear. CDR3 length: 15 amino acids. V was pared by 5 bases and J by 13 bases, with 21 bases between. In germline, CDR1 is SGHTA, CDR2 FQGTGA. Full variable domain (outside the CDR3, taken from reference TRBV7-3 and TRBJ1-6): GAGVSQTPSNKVTEKGKYVELRCDPISGHTALYWYRQSLGQGPEFLIYFQGTGAADDSGLPNDRFFAVRPEGSVSTLKIQRTERGDSAVYLCASSPTASSVVPLHFGNGTRLTVT.

This clone is a singleton in its sample. Here the CDR3 DNA reads TGTGCCACCAGCAGAGACCCGGGACTAGCGGGGGAGGTAGATACGCAGTATTTT. This gives the protein CATSRDPGLAGEVDTQYF. The chain combines TRBV15 with TRBJ2-3; TRBD2 aligns across 14 bases. This CDR3 comprises 18 residues. Germline trimming cut 0 bases from V and 5 bases from J; bases unmatched to any gene: 7. CDR1 is LNHNV, CDR2 YYDKDF, per germline (reference sequence).

The chain uses TRBV6-5 and TRBJ2-1, with D possibly TRBD1 on 5 matching bases. V lost 5 bases, J lost 4 bases, and 9 bases lay in between. The CDR3 spans 13 residues. Germline V CDR1 and CDR2: MNHEY, SVGAGI. The CDR3 spells CASSPGPYNEQFF. The CDR3 DNA reads as TGTGCCAGCAGTCCAGGGCCATACAATGAGCAGTTCTTC.

The chain employs TRBV2 and TRBJ2-3, with 11 nucleotides matching TRBD1. The length of the CDR3 is 15 residues. CDR1 is SNHLY and CDR2 is FYNNEI in the germline V gene. Trimming removed 7 bases from V and 5 bases from J; junction bases left unmatched: 8. CDR3 protein: CASNLGTGGIDTQYF. Here the CDR3 DNA reads TGTGCCAGCAACCTAGGGACAGGGGGAATAGATACGCAGTATTTT.

The chain joins TRBV19 to TRBJ1-5; possible D gene TRBD1, 6 bases. Germline loops: CDR1 LNHDA, CDR2 SQIVND (reference sequence). The ends were cut back, 6 bases at V and 5 bases at J, with 8 bases in the middle. CDR3 size: 12 residues. The CDR3 is CASRDRHQPQHF. In DNA, the CDR3 is TGTGCCAGTAGGGACAGACATCAGCCCCAGCATTTT. The complete variable domain, with remaining parts taken from reference TRBV19 and TRBJ1-5, reads DGGITQSPKYLFRKEGQNVTLSCEQNLNHDAMYWYRQDPGQGLRLIYYSQIVNDFQKGDIAEGYSVSREKKESFPLTVTSAQKNPTAFYLCASRDRHQPQHFGDGTRLSIL.

This chain joins TRBV29-1 and TRBJ2-1; 7 bases map to TRBD1. The J segment lost 5 bases and the V segment lost 7 bases, leaving 5 bases of the junction unmatched. The germline CDR1 and CDR2 sequences are SQVTM and ANQGSEA. This CDR3 spans 12 amino acids. CDR3 bases: TGCAGCGGAAGCGGACAGGACAATGAGCAGTTCTTC. Its protein product is CSGSGQDNEQFF.

V gene TRBV10-1 combines with J gene TRBJ2-7; 7 bases are shared with TRBD1. Unmatched junction bases numbered 1, after V lost 2 bases and J lost 3 bases. Germline CDR1 is WNHNN and CDR2 is SYGVQD (reference sequence). The CDR3 contains 13 residues. The CDR3 here is CASSEGQVYEQYF. As DNA, the CDR3 is TGCGCCAGCAGTGAGGGACAGGTCTACGAGCAGTACTTC.

This rearrangement joins TRBV6-2 or TRBV6-3 to TRBJ2-6, with 12 nucleotides matching TRBD1. J was trimmed by 0 bases and V by 0 bases; bases with no gene match: 6. Germline CDR1 MNHEY, CDR2 SVGEGT. This CDR3 is 20 amino acids long. This CDR3 is CASSYSSGTGGLSGANVLTF. In DNA form, the CDR3 reads TGTGCCAGCAGTTACTCCAGTGGGACAGGGGGCCTCTCTGGGGCCAACGTCCTGACTTTC.